Each of the 3 T cell receptor beta chains below was sequenced from the same sample in a study of cytomegalovirus exposure and HLA in healthy donors. It was with 60 Vbeta and 13 Jbeta primers that the PCR ran. The repertoire was sequenced with immunoSEQ multiplex PCR; TCRdb's copy has only in-frame clones and lacks some. This repertoire shows about 120,000 clones, more than 65% found once; its top ten account for around 9.9%. What was sequenced was PBMCs. These receptors were obtained from a man between 40 and 49 years old in good health and CMV-seropositive.

V gene TRBV7-2 combines with J gene TRBJ1-6, with TRBD1 matching over 9 bases. With V trimmed by 5 bases and J by 10 bases, 12 bases remained unmatched. The CDR3 is made up of 16 amino acids. Germline CDR1 and CDR2: SGHTA and FQGNSA. This chain's CDR3 is CASSLQTGTGRSPLHF. CDR3 in DNA: TGTGCCAGCAGCCTACAGACCGGGACAGGGAGGTCACCCCTCCACTTT.

This chain uses TRBV2 with TRBJ2-5; possibly TRBD1 for D (5 bases). Germline CDR1 and CDR2: SNHLY and FYNNEI. The CDR3 is 14 residues long. The V and J ends lost 3 bases and 5 bases respectively, with 13 bases between them. In DNA, the CDR3 is TGTGCCAGCAGTGAGTCCCCAGGGTGGGAGACCCAGTACTTC. Protein: CASSESPGWETQYF. Variable domain in full (rest from reference TRBV2 and TRBJ2-5): EPEVTQTPSHQVTQMGQEVILRCVPISNHLYFYWYRQILGQKVEFLVSFYNNEISEKSEIFDDQFSVERPDGSNFTLKIRSTKLEDSAMYFCASSESPGWETQYFGPGTRLLVL.

The V gene is TRBV11-2, the J gene TRBJ2-7; TRBD1 matches 7 bases. With 6 bases clipped from V and 0 bases from J, the junction kept 11 bases outside the gene matches. CDR3 length: 16 amino acids. The germline gives CDR1 SGHAT, CDR2 FQNNGV. The CDR3: CASSHRTGPLSYEQYF. The CDR3 nucleotides read TGTGCCAGCAGTCACCGGACAGGTCCCCTCTCCTACGAGCAGTACTTC.